This T cell receptor beta chain is drawn from a study of blood T cell repertoires in COVID-19 (dated by TCRdb to the early 2020s). At the level of the whole study: Samples covering the acute and convalescent phases of COVID-19 were provided by collaborators in the United States, Italy and Spain. Samples came from the ongoing ImmuneRACE study (first 160 participants) plus 1,254 subjects from 6 global collaborators. The repertoires were released in a freely available public database intended as a resource for research on the immune response to SARS-CoV-2. The prospective study material was composed of cDNA or gDNA derived from T cells, B-cell-depleted T cells, or PBMCs. Where available, HLA class I and class II types were obtained from metadata supplied by the sample provider rather than from assay-based typing. A de-identified subject ID, COVID-19 status, age in years and sex were almost always included in the sample metadata. Deeply sampled blood TCRbeta repertoires from subjects exposed to, actively infected with, or recovered from COVID-19 were included in the dataset. Here is what the overall study found, with its caveats: Clinical and demographic metadata were provided uncurated, with the amount varying by source and participant.

This clone was counted once. Its antigen target is currently unknown. No much larger clone exists at a distance of one base, and base qualities are not known. TCRbeta CDR3 regions were amplified from genomic DNA by means of the immunoSEQ Assay, a bias-controlled multiplex PCR. Turning to the authors' computational methods: The number of nucleated cells in each sample was estimated by amplification of reference gene primers within the assay. To quantify the absolute abundance of each unique TCRbeta CDR3 rearrangement, sequence reads were collapsed and filtered. For each sample, productive Simpson clonality was calculated as the square root of Simpson's diversity index across productive rearrangements. Entries here come from immuneACCESS through TCRdb and include only in-frame sequences with V and J called. Some clones fail to appear in such tables; in the studies checked, an unresolved V gene covers under half of the shortfall, and the cause of the remainder is unknown. V and J calls and clone size are copied from that table; D and trimming were computed from the DNA. This sample has 130,000 or so clones in its table, and approximately 88% of those were observed once. Of the sample, more than 1.4% is held by the ten largest clones.

Trimming at the junction amounts to 4 bases on V and 8 bases on J, and the germline ends lie 15 bases apart. The CDR3 runs 13 residues from the cysteine to the phenylalanine. The entry retains the CDR3 DNA only, 39 bases that are in frame from base 1. CDR1 and CDR2, per the germline V gene (reference sequence), are SGHKS and YYEKEE. Each collaborating institution followed its own protocols to collect whole blood in K2EDTA tubes. For TCRbeta analysis, collaborators shipped samples as frozen whole blood, isolated PBMCs, or DNA extracted from either of those sample types. The material sequenced was peripheral blood. This receptor was obtained from a man in his sixties with acute or convalescent COVID-19. Recombination linked TRBV5-5 to TRBJ1-2; the D segment cannot be called with confidence. This receptor has the CDR3 CASSPRGGDGYTF. The DNA sequence follows: TGTGCCAGCAGCCCCCGCGGAGGTGACGGCTACACCTTC.